Listed below are T cell receptor beta chains from one sample, sequenced in a study of blood T cell repertoires in COVID-19. The repertoire was sequenced with immunoSEQ multiplex PCR; TCRdb's copy has only in-frame clones and lacks some. The sample records about 52,000 clones, under 85% being singletons. The sequenced sample was peripheral blood. The receptors were sampled from a man between 65 and 85 years old with active COVID-19. CDR3s include the opening cysteine and the closing phenylalanine or tryptophan. D genes are given only for firm matches. Only part of the rows carry a size: once, few, many, or a class if the clone is expanded.

CDR3 protein: CASSEANRQPQHF
CDR3 DNA: TGTGCCAGCAGTGAAGCGAACAGGCAGCCCCAGCATTTT
clone size: NA
J gene: TRBJ1-5
D gene: NA
V gene: TRBV2

CDR3 protein: CASSQDSRPRGNEKLFF
CDR3 DNA: TGTGCCAGCAGCCAAGATTCTCGGCCCAGGGGAAATGAAAAACTGTTTTTT
clone size: NA
J gene: TRBJ1-4
D gene: NA
V gene: TRBV4-2

CDR3 protein: CASSGDTNYGYTF
CDR3 DNA: TGTGCCAGCAGCGGGGACACCAACTATGGCTACACCTTC
clone size: NA
J gene: TRBJ1-2
D gene: NA
V gene: TRBV2

CDR3 protein: CASSTRGAHNEQFF
CDR3 DNA: TGTGCCAGCAGTACCCGGGGGGCCCACAATGAGCAGTTCTTC
clone size: few
J gene: TRBJ2-1
D gene: NA
V gene: TRBV6-5

CDR3 protein: CASSLAGNTEAFF
CDR3 DNA: TGTGCCAGCAGTTTGGCGGGCAACACTGAAGCTTTCTTT
clone size: NA
J gene: TRBJ1-1
D gene: NA
V gene: TRBV12-3/TRBV12-4

CDR3 protein: CASSETSSGNTIYF
CDR3 DNA: TGTGCCAGCAGTGAGACAAGCTCTGGAAACACCATATATTTT
clone size: NA
J gene: TRBJ1-3
D gene: NA
V gene: TRBV6-1

CDR3 protein: CASRLAGSYEQYF
CDR3 DNA: TGTGCCAGCAGACTAGCGGGGTCCTACGAGCAGTACTTC
clone size: NA
J gene: TRBJ2-7
D gene: TRBD2
V gene: TRBV27

CDR3 protein: CASSPRWGGFGTQYF
CDR3 DNA: TGTGCCAGTAGCCCACGCTGGGGGGGGTTCGGGACCCAGTACTTC
clone size: NA
J gene: TRBJ2-5
D gene: TRBD2
V gene: TRBV19

CDR3 protein: CASSLGRGSTDTQYF
CDR3 DNA: TGTGCCAGCAGCTTGGGACGGGGGTCGACAGATACGCAGTATTTT
clone size: once
J gene: TRBJ2-3
D gene: NA
V gene: TRBV5-4

CDR3 protein: CASSQGGGGYNEQFF
CDR3 DNA: TGCGCCAGCAGTCAGGGAGGGGGGGGATACAATGAGCAGTTCTTC
clone size: NA
J gene: TRBJ2-1
D gene: NA
V gene: TRBV23-1

CDR3 protein: CASQHGEIYNEQFF
CDR3 DNA: TGTGCCAGTCAACATGGGGAGATCTACAATGAGCAGTTCTTC
clone size: NA
J gene: TRBJ2-1
D gene: NA
V gene: TRBV14

CDR3 protein: CASSLAGQGGEKLFF
CDR3 DNA: TGTGCCAGCAGCTTAGCGGGACAGGGAGGTGAAAAACTGTTTTTT
clone size: NA
J gene: TRBJ1-4
D gene: TRBD1
V gene: TRBV7-9

CDR3 protein: CAWNLSPNRSSYNSPLHF
CDR3 DNA: TGTGCCTGGAACCTCTCCCCAAACAGGAGCTCCTATAATTCACCCCTCCACTTT
clone size: NA
J gene: TRBJ1-6
D gene: NA
V gene: TRBV30

CDR3 protein: CASSLGTGNYGYTF
CDR3 DNA: TGTGCCAGTAGTCTCGGGACAGGGAACTATGGCTACACCTTC
clone size: NA
J gene: TRBJ1-2
D gene: TRBD1
V gene: TRBV19